The T cell receptor (beta chain) described here comes from a study of CD8+CD57+ T cells in acquired aplastic anemia. Study-wide background: Isolated CD4+ and CD8+ cells, once sorted, yielded DNA averaging roughly 3.4 ug. Study-level findings and limits: The study identified almost 30 CD8+ CDR3 sequences shared by patients and controls.

On this clonotype itself: The antigen is unknown.

It was genomic DNA that served as the template for profiling TCR beta VDJ and CDR3. TCRdb re-called the reads through MiXCR, storing one row per CDR3 protein. In the table there are roughly 290,000 distinct CDR3 sequences, roughly 59% of which are singletons. Selection for sequencing was limited to patients who had shown CD8+CD57+ cell expansion by flow cytometry. This CDR3 has 13 residues. V gave up 5 bases and J gave up 6 bases, with 13 bases separating them. Germline values: CDR1 KGHDR, CDR2 SFDVKD. The TCR originated in a human donor with aplastic anemia. Input material: sorted CD4+, CD8+, or CD8+CD57+ T cells (not recorded which) from PBMCs. The gene calls are TRBV24-1 and TRBJ2-7; maybe TRBD2 (5 bases). The CDR3 region has the DNA TGTGCCACCAGTGGATCTGGAGGCAGCGAGCAGTACTTC. As protein: CATSGSGGSEQYF.